A selection of T cell receptor beta chains follows, all from one sample in a study of beta chain features in type 1 diabetes. Profiled with immunoSEQ multiplex PCR; TCRdb holds only in-frame clones, not every one. This table has more than 300,000 clones, roughly 16% appearing once. The sample taken for sequencing was naive CD4+ T cells from blood. These receptors all stem from a young woman in good health. CDR3s include the opening cysteine and the closing phenylalanine or tryptophan. Only some rows state a clone size, as once, few, many or a class for expanded clones.

j_call clone_size v_call cdr3_aa
TRBJ2-2 - TRBV19 CASRGQGDGELFF
TRBJ2-7 few TRBV27 CASSLRDITPYEQYF
TRBJ2-7 few TRBV6-5 CASSRAWRDNYEQYF
TRBJ2-7 - TRBV7-2 CASSLTYEQYF
TRBJ2-5 - TRBV19 CASQDSQEETQYF
TRBJ2-3 - TRBV12-5 CASAEDRYTDTQYF
TRBJ1-2 few TRBV6-5 CASRTGTANYGYTF
TRBJ1-2 few TRBV5-1 CASSKRTDNYGYTF
TRBJ2-7 few TRBV28 CASSSSGRSYEQYF
TRBJ2-7 - TRBV5-4 CASSHGLVYEQYF
TRBJ2-2 few TRBV7-9 CASSFGSGRRLGELFF
TRBJ2-3 few TRBV7-9 CASSLSGGTDTQYF
TRBJ1-4 few TRBV6-5 CASRVRGNEKLFF
TRBJ2-6 - TRBV7-6 CASSLGGPSSGANVLTF
TRBJ2-1 few TRBV11-2 CASSLGVVEGEQFF
TRBJ2-5 - TRBV11-2 CASSLRETQYF
TRBJ2-3 - TRBV27 CANRTGLSTDTQYF
TRBJ2-7 few TRBV9 CASSVEQGSHEQYF
TRBJ2-1 - TRBV5-1 CASKSTGVNEQFF
TRBJ2-1 few TRBV20-1 CSARSSGQFF
TRBJ1-2 few TRBV5-6 CASSSAGSLYGYTF
TRBJ2-7 - TRBV7-2 CASSLDPRDEQYF
TRBJ1-1 - TRBV14 CASSQQGGLTEAFF
TRBJ2-3 - TRBV7-2 CASSLDRTGSTDTQYF
TRBJ2-6 few TRBV11-2 CASKTGSSGANVLTF
TRBJ2-7 - TRBV9 CASSVYWQGANEQYF
TRBJ2-2 - TRBV5-1 CASSSVGTGELFF
TRBJ2-5 - TRBV7-9 CASSGGDLQETQYF
TRBJ2-5 - TRBV30 CAWSLQETQYF
TRBJ1-5 - TRBV2 CASSEDRVNQPQHF
TRBJ2-1 - TRBV5-4 CASSLGWTSGRNEQFF
TRBJ2-3 - TRBV30 CAAVRGLAGGRDTQYF
TRBJ1-2 - TRBV9 CASSTRQGRGGGYTF
TRBJ2-7 - TRBV28 CASSRGRVLLEQYF
TRBJ2-7 few TRBV11-2 CASSLLRDREGEQYF
TRBJ2-5 - TRBV6-5 CASSYWGVGETQYF
TRBJ2-1 - TRBV27 CASSFPGVGSYNEQFF
TRBJ2-2 few TRBV29-1 CSAAIRQGGELFF
TRBJ2-7 few TRBV21-1 CASSHDSAGVQYEQYF
TRBJ1-3 few TRBV29-1 CSGPGKSSGNTIYF
TRBJ2-1 few TRBV20-1 CLTSFYNEQFF
TRBJ2-1 few TRBV19 CASSAAGSYNEQFF
TRBJ1-5 - TRBV7-2 CASSFLNQPQHF
TRBJ2-1 few TRBV6-5 CASSQRGGRYNEQFF
TRBJ2-7 - TRBV30 CAWSVTALYREQYF
TRBJ1-2 - TRBV5-5 CASSLAAVSAGDYGYTF
TRBJ1-5 - TRBV30 CASSGPGSNQPQHF
TRBJ2-1 - TRBV6-5 CASRRRTPVVNEQFF
TRBJ1-1 few TRBV28 CASSRPTGLAFF
TRBJ2-1 - TRBV5-1 CASSPQTSANNEQFF
TRBJ1-2 few TRBV2 CASSEGQGRVPTHF
TRBJ1-5 - TRBV4-2 CASSQQDRGSNQPQHF
TRBJ2-3 few TRBV28 CASSLDGRAQYF
TRBJ1-5 - TRBV6-4 CASSDPVILLPQHF